The entry below describes one TCR beta chain. This entry belongs to a study of blood T cell repertoires in COVID-19. As for the study in general: Collection of acute and convalescent COVID-19 samples took place in the United States, Italy and Spain.

From germline, CDR1 is SGHTS and CDR2 YDEGEE. The CDR3 is made up of 13 amino acids. Trimming left V 4 bases short and J 1 base short, with 8 bases between. The table came from immunoSEQ multiplex PCR; TCRdb's copy has only in-frame clones and leaves some out. The sample lists about 440,000 clones, around 89% occurring once. The TCR comes from a woman between 25 and 40 years old with acute or convalescent COVID-19. The V and J genes are TRBV5-8 and TRBJ1-1; D gene unclear. The sample comprised peripheral blood. The CDR3 sequence is CASSKTANTEAFF. Here the CDR3 DNA reads TGTGCCAGCAGCAAAACAGCGAACACTGAAGCTTTCTTT.